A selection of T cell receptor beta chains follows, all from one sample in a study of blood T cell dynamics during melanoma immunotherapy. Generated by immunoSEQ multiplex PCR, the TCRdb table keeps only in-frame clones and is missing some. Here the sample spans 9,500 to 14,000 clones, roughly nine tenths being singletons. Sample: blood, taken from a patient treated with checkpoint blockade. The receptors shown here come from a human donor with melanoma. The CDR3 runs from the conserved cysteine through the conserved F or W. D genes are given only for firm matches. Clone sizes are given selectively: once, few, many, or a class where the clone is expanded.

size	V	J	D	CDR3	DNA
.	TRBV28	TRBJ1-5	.	CASSSPGGGFEAQHF	TGTGCCAGCAGCTCCCCGGGGGGGGGCTTTGAGGCCCAGCATTTT
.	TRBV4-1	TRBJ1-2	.	CASSRRTANYGYTF	TGCGCCAGCAGCCGCCGGACGGCTAACTATGGCTACACCTTC
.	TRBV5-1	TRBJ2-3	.	CASSSGPSSTDTQYF	TGCGCCAGCAGCTCGGGACCGTCTAGCACAGATACGCAGTATTTT
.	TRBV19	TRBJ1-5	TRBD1	CASSTGGGNQPQHF	TGTGCCAGTAGTACAGGGGGTGGCAATCAGCCCCAGCATTTT
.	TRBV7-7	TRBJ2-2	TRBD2	CASSLGTSSGTGELFF	TGTGCTAGCAGCCTCGGGACTAGTTCGGGCACCGGGGAGCTGTTTTTT
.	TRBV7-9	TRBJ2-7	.	CASSLAASYEQYF	TGTGCCAGCAGCTTAGCTGCGTCCTACGAGCAGTACTTC
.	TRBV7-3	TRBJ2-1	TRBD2	CASSPRGLAGVGSYNEQFF	TGTGCCAGCAGCCCACGAGGGCTAGCGGGAGTGGGGTCCTACAATGAGCAGTTCTTC
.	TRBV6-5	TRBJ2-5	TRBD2	CASSYPRGGIETQYF	TGTGCCAGCAGTTACCCGCGGGGGGGAATCGAGACCCAGTACTTC
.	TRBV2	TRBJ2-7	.	CASRLGPSGEQYF	TGTGCCAGCAGACTAGGCCCTTCGGGCGAGCAGTACTTC
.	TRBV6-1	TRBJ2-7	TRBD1	CASSPWGQGAGEQYF	TGTGCCAGCAGTCCCTGGGGGCAGGGGGCGGGTGAGCAGTACTTC
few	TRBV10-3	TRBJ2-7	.	CASHQPVEPQYF	TGTGCCAGCCACCAACCGGTCGAGCCGCAGTACTTC
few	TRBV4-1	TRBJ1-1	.	CASSQDRDPEAFF	TGCGCCAGCAGCCAAGATAGGGACCCTGAAGCTTTCTTT
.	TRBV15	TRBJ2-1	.	CATSRDRGAPGEQFF	TGTGCCACCAGCAGAGATAGGGGGGCCCCGGGGGAGCAGTTCTTC
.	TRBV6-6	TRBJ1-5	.	CASSYVSVGNQPQHF	TGTGCCAGCAGTTACGTCAGTGTTGGCAATCAGCCCCAGCATTTT
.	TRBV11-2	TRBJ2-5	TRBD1	CASSPRTGGQETQYF	TGTGCCAGCAGCCCCCGGACAGGGGGCCAAGAGACCCAGTACTTC
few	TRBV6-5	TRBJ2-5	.	CASRPRRGQETQYF	TGTGCCAGCAGGCCGAGGCGGGGTCAAGAGACCCAGTACTTC
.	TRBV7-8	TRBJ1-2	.	CASSLRWADSTNNYGYTF	TGTGCCAGCAGCTTACGGTGGGCCGACTCCACTAACAACTATGGCTACACCTTC
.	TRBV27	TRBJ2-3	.	CASSTLTDTQYF	TGTGCCAGCAGCACACTAACAGATACGCAGTATTTT
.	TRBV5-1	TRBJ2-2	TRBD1	CASSTGQGGAGELFF	TGCGCCAGCAGCACCGGACAGGGAGGCGCCGGGGAGCTGTTTTTT
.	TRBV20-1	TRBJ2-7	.	CSAGRHEQYF	TGCAGTGCCGGGCGGCACGAGCAGTACTTC
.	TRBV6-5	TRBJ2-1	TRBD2	CASSYGPGAGEAEQFF	TGTGCCAGCAGTTACGGCCCGGGCGCGGGAGAGGCTGAGCAGTTCTTC
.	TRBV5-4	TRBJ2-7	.	CASSLGGEQYF	TGTGCCAGCAGCTTGGGGGGCGAGCAGTACTTC
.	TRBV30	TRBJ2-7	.	CAEGRGLEQYF	TGTGCCGAGGGCCGAGGTCTGGAGCAGTACTTC
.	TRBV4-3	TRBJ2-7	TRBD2	CASSQEGLAGAYEQYF	TGCGCCAGCAGCCAAGAAGGCCTAGCGGGAGCTTACGAGCAGTACTTC